This T cell receptor beta chain stems from a study of T cell changes during pregnancy in multiple sclerosis. Using immunoSEQ multiplex PCR, the repertoire was profiled, and TCRdb retains in-frame clones only, with some absent. The sample has about 49,000 clones, 90% seen once. The ends were cut back, 0 bases at V and 5 bases at J, with 19 bases in the middle. CDR1 SEHNR and CDR2 FQNEAQ come from the germline V gene (reference sequence). The CDR3 loop spans 18 amino acids. Source: peripheral blood, taken after pregnancy. V usage is TRBV7-9 and J usage is TRBJ2-2; D may be TRBD2 (5 bases). The sequence was obtained from a female donor in good health, enrolled as a control in a pregnancy study. The CDR3 protein is CASSLAGSTEVFTGELFF. In DNA form, the CDR3 reads TGTGCCAGCAGCTTAGCAGGGTCCACGGAGGTATTTACCGGGGAGCTGTTTTTT.